This record looks at one T cell receptor beta chain sequence and its context. Other DNA sequences within the sample encode an identical CDR3. This sample is part of a study of shared clonotypes between healthy human individuals. As processed by the authors: ImmunoSEQ gave junction-only sequences without quality scores, so filtering differed. Using immunoSEQ multiplex PCR, the repertoire was profiled, and TCRdb retains in-frame clones only, with some absent. Clonal size and the V and J genes are those of that table, whereas D and trimming came from the DNA. The sample has 1.5 million to 2.5 million clones; around 96% are singletons. Naive CD8 populations comprised CD45RO-negative cells positively selected for CCR7, excluding terminally differentiated effector memory CD45RA+ cells. CDR3 length equals 12 residues. V was clipped by 6 bases and J by 0 bases, with 6 bases between them. Germline CDR1 and CDR2: SGHAT and FQNNGV.

The TCR comes from a man between 18 and 35 years old in good health. The chain links TRBV11-2 to TRBJ2-7, with D unresolved. The material sequenced was naive CD8+ T cells sorted from blood. CDR3 residues: CASSLYSYEQYF. The DNA for the CDR3 is TGTGCCAGCAGTTTGTACTCCTACGAGCAGTACTTC.